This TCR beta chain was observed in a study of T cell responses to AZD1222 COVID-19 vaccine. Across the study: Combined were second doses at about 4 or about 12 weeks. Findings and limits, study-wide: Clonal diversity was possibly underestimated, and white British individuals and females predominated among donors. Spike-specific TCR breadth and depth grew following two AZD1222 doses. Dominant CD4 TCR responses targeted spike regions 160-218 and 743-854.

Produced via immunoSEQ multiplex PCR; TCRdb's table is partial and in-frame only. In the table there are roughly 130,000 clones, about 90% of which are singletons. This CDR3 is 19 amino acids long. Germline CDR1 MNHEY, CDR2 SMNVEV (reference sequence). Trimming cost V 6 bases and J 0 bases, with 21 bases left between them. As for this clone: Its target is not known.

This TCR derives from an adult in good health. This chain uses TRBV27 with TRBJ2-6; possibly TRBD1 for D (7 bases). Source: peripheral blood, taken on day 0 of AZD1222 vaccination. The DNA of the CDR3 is TGTGCCAGCAGATCGTCGGGCAGGGGGGTTCTCTCTGGGGCCAACGTCCTGACTTTC. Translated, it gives CASRSSGRGVLSGANVLTF.